This T cell receptor beta chain was identified in a study of CD8+ T cells in alopecia areata. CDR1 and CDR2 from the germline V gene are MNHEY and SVGAGI. The CDR3 runs to 13 residues. Trimming removed 6 bases from V and 7 bases from J, with 13 bases in between. This clone was counted a single time. cDNA prepared by RNA extraction and subsequent reverse transcription served as the template for sequencing. Sequenced by immunoSEQ multiplex PCR; TCRdb stores in-frame clones only, minus some. The sample has about 110,000 clones; 55% to 75% are singletons. Sequenced input: CD8+ T cells sorted from blood. The chain joins TRBV6-5 to TRBJ2-1; D ambiguous. The receptor was derived from a human donor in good health. CDR3 protein: CASSFGPPNEQFF. CDR3 DNA: TGTGCCAGCAGCTTCGGACCGCCGAATGAGCAGTTCTTC.